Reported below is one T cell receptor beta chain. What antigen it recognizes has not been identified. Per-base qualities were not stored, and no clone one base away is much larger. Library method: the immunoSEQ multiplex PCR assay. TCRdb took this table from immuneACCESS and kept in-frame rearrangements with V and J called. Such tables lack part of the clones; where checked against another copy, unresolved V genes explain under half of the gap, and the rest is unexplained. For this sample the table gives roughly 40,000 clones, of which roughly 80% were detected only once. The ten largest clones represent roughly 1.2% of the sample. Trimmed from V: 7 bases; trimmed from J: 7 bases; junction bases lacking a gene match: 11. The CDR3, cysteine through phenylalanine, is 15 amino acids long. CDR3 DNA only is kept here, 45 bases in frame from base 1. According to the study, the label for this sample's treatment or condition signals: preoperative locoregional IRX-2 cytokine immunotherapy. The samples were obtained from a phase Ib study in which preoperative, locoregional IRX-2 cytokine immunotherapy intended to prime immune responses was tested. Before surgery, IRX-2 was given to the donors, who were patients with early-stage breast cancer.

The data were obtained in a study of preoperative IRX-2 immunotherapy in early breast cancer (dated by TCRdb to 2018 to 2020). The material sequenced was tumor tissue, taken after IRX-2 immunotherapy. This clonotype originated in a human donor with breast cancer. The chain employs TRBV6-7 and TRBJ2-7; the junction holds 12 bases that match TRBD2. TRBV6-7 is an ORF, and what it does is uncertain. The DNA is TGTGCCAGCATTCCTAGCGGGAGGGCCGGAGGGGAGCAGTACTTC. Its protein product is CASIPSGRAGGEQYF.